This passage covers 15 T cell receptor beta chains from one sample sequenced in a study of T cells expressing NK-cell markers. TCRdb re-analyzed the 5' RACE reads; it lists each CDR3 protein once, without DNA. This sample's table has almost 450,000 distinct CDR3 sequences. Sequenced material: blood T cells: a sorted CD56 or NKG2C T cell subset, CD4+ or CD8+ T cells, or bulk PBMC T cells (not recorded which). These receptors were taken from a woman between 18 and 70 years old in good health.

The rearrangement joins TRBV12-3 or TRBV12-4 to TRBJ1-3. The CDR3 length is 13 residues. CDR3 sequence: CASSLAGLDTIYF.

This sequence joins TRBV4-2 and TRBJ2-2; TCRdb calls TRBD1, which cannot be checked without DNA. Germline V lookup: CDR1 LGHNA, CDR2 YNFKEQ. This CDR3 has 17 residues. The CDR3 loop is CASSPLLRGEGTGELFF.

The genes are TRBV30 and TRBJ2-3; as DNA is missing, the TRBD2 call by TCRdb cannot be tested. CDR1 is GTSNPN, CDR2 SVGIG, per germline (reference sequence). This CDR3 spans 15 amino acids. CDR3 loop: CAWSALAGEADTQYF.

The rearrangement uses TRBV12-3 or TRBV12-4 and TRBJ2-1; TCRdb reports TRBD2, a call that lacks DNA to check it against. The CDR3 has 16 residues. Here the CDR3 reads CASSLDPPGGAYEQFF.

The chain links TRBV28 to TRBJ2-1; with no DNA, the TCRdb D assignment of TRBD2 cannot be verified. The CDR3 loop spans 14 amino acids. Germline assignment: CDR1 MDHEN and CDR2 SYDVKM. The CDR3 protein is CASSDRLAYNEQFF.

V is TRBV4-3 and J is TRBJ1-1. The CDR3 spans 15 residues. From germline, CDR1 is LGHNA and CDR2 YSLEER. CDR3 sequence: CASSLGGISDTEAFF.

CDR3 region: CSARDPRSVYNEQFF. The V call is TRBV20-1, the J call TRBJ2-1; no DNA is available, so the TRBD2 call from TCRdb remains unchecked. CDR1 DFQATT and CDR2 SNEGSKA come from the germline V gene (reference sequence). The length of the CDR3 is 15 residues.

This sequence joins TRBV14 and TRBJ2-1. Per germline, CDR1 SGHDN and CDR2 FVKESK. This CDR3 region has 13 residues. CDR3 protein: CASSQGLGSEQFF.

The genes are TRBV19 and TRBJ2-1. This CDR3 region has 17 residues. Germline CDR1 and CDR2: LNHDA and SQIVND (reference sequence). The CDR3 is CASSIAIPRYSYNEQFF.

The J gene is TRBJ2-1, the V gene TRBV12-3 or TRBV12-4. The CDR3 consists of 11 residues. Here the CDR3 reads CASGLAHEQFF.

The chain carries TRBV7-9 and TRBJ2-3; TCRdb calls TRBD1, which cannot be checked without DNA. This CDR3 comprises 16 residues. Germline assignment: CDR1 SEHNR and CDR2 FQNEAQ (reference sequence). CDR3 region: CASSPHVGTLTDTQYF.

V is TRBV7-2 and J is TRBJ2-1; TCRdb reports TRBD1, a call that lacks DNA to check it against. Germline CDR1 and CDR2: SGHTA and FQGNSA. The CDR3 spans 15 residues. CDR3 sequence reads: CASSLGRGPYNEQFF.

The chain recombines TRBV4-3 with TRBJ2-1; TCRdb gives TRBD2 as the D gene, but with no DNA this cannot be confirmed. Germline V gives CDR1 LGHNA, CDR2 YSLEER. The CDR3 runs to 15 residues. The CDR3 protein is CASSKDRALLDEQFF.

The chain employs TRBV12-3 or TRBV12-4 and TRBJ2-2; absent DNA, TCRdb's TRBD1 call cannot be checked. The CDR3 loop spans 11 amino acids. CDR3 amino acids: CASRGAGELFF.

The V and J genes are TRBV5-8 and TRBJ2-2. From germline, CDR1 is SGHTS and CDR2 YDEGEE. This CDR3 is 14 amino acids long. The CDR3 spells CASSFKLHTGELFF.